This TCR beta chain is from a study of cytomegalovirus exposure and HLA in healthy donors. TCRdb's table, derived via immunoSEQ multiplex PCR, lists solely in-frame clones and lacks some. The table records more than 95,000 clones, around nine tenths of them present only once. Per the germline V gene, CDR1 is SGHTA and CDR2 is FQGNSA. This CDR3 is 15 amino acids long. The germline V and J ends were trimmed by 6 bases and 4 bases, with 17 bases remaining between them. The material sequenced was PBMCs. This clonotype was sampled from a man aged 18 to 30 in good health and CMV-seropositive. The gene calls are TRBV7-2 and TRBJ2-3; perhaps TRBD1 as D (5 bases). The CDR3 nucleotides are TGTGCCAGCAGTCTATCCCATCCAGGGTCAGATACGCAGTATTTT. This codes for CASSLSHPGSDTQYF.